These T cell receptor beta chains were read from a single sample in a study of response to subunit inactivated influenza vaccine. TCRdb redid the calling of the RT-PCR reads with MiXCR, one entry per CDR3 protein. Of 600,000 to 700,000 distinct CDR3 sequences in the sample, 12% to 15% are singletons; the top ten hold roughly 7.6%. Sample: PBMCs from blood, taken less than 15 days before vaccination. These receptors originate from a man aged 45-60 years who received an inactivated influenza vaccine. Both conserved end residues are part of each CDR3. Each record gives: J gene, D gene, clone size, V gene, CDR3 DNA, CDR3 protein. The D gene is left open where the match is weak. Clone size is stated in some rows and not others, as once, few, many or a class when expanded.

TRBJ1-4 | TRBD1 | many | TRBV4-1 | TGCGCCAGCAGCCATTCCGGGACAGGCGATGAAAAACTGTTTTTT | CASSHSGTGDEKLFF
TRBJ2-7 | TRBD1 | many | TRBV20-1 | TGCAGTGCTAGAGTAATGGGGGGACAGGGCTTGAGCGAGCAGTACTTC | CSARVMGGQGLSEQYF
TRBJ2-1 | . | . | TRBV6-1 | TGTGCCAGCAGGACCGGGTCTGGGAATGAGCAGTTCTTC | CASRTGSGNEQFF
TRBJ2-7 | . | . | TRBV27 | TGTGCCAGCAGTTTAGCAGCCGGGGACTACGAGCAGTACTTC | CASSLAAGDYEQYF
TRBJ2-1 | TRBD1 | . | TRBV6-2/TRBV6-3 | TGTGCCAGCAGTAGGGACAGGCCTCCCGTCAATGAGCAGTTCTTC | CASSRDRPPVNEQFF
TRBJ2-5 | . | many | TRBV25-1 | TGTGCCAGCAGTGAATATAAGTCACAAGAGACCCAGTACTTC | CASSEYKSQETQYF
TRBJ2-1 | TRBD2 | . | TRBV20-1 | TGCAGTGCCTCTCGAGTGGGCGGGAGTATGTACAATGAGCAGTTCTTC | CSASRVGGSMYNEQFF
TRBJ2-7 | . | few | TRBV9 | TGTGCCAGCAGCCCTATAGGGACTCCGGCCGAGCAGTACTTC | CASSPIGTPAEQYF
TRBJ2-1 | . | few | TRBV9 | TGTGCCAGCAGCCCGCCAGTGAATGAGCAGTTCTTC | CASSPPVNEQFF
TRBJ2-7 | TRBD2 | few | TRBV7-9 | TGTGCCAGCAGCGAGCGGGGACCCTACGAGCAGTACTTC | CASSERGPYEQYF
TRBJ1-2 | . | . | TRBV28 | TGTGCCATCAGTGGCGGGGGGGGCCCCAGAGGCTATGGCTACACCTTC | CAISGGGGPRGYGYTF
TRBJ2-3 | . | . | TRBV6-5 | TGTGCCAGCCGTACCGACGGAGCCACAGATACGCAGTATTTT | CASRTDGATDTQYF
TRBJ2-5 | TRBD1 | . | TRBV28 | TGTGCCAGCAGTTTACAGCCCTCGACAGGGGGCAGGGAGACCCAGTACTTC | CASSLQPSTGGRETQYF
TRBJ1-3 | TRBD1 | . | TRBV20-1 | TGCAGTGCAGCTAGGACAGGGAGGAGAAACACCATATATTTT | CSAARTGRRNTIYF
TRBJ2-5 | TRBD1 | few | TRBV3-1 | TGTGCCAGCAGCCCGGGGACAGGGACCTACCAAGAGACCCAGTACTTC | CASSPGTGTYQETQYF
TRBJ2-1 | TRBD2 | . | TRBV7-3 | TGTGCCAGCAGCTTGGGAGCGGGAAGAAACGAGCAGTTCTTC | CASSLGAGRNEQFF
TRBJ1-1 | . | . | TRBV5-1 | TGCGCCAGCAGCCGAGGAGCCAGGGGAGCTTTCTTT | CASSRGARGAFF
TRBJ2-1 | TRBD2 | . | TRBV20-1 | TGCAGTGCTAGAAGACGCTCTTCTAGCGGGGAGCGAGGGGAGCAGTTCTTC | CSARRRSSSGERGEQFF
TRBJ2-7 | . | few | TRBV12-3/TRBV12-4 | TGTGCCAGCAGTTTAGCGCTACAGGGAGTAAGTGGCGAGCAGTACTTC | CASSLALQGVSGEQYF
TRBJ2-2 | . | few | TRBV4-3 | TGCGCCAGCAGCCAAGAAATGTGGGGGAACACCGGGGAGCTGTTTTTT | CASSQEMWGNTGELFF
TRBJ2-7 | . | . | TRBV6-5 | TGTGCCAGCAGTTCTGGACCCTCGGACGACGAGCAGTACTTC | CASSSGPSDDEQYF
TRBJ2-1 | . | many | TRBV5-1 | TGCGCCAGCAGCCCCCTAGAGTACAGCTCCTACAATGAGCAGTTCTTC | CASSPLEYSSYNEQFF
TRBJ2-2 | TRBD2 | . | TRBV5-1 | TGCGCCAGCAGCAACATTGCCGCGGGAGCTACCGGGGAGCTGTTTTTT | CASSNIAAGATGELFF
TRBJ1-3 | . | . | TRBV12-3/TRBV12-4 | TGTGCCAGCACCGCGACAGTTGGAAACACCATATATTTT | CASTATVGNTIYF
TRBJ2-7 | . | . | TRBV4-3 | TGCGCCAGCAGCCAAGATCTGGTGGCCCCGACTAGTCAGGACGAGCAGTACTTC | CASSQDLVAPTSQDEQYF
TRBJ2-2 | . | many | TRBV12-3/TRBV12-4 | TGTGCCAGCAGTTTAAGCACCACCGGGGAGCTGTTTTTT | CASSLSTTGELFF
TRBJ2-3 | . | . | TRBV7-2 | TGTGCCAGCACCCCCCGCCCGTCTAGCACAGATACGCAGTATTTT | CASTPRPSSTDTQYF
TRBJ1-2 | . | . | TRBV7-2 | TGTGCCAGCAGCTTAGAACGGGGCAACTATGGCTACACCTTC | CASSLERGNYGYTF
TRBJ1-5 | . | . | TRBV11-2 | TGTGCCAGCAGCCTTACACTGAACAATCAGCCCCAGCATTTT | CASSLTLNNQPQHF
TRBJ2-2 | . | few | TRBV6-5 | TGTGCCAGCAGTTTCATCGGACGAGAGGACGACACCGGGGAGCTGTTTTTT | CASSFIGREDDTGELFF
TRBJ2-3 | . | many | TRBV5-1 | TGCGCCAGCAGCTACCTCTCCCCAGATACGCAGTATTTT | CASSYLSPDTQYF
TRBJ2-1 | . | . | TRBV2 | TGTGCCAGCAAGGGTCGGGGAGCCTACAGTGAGCAGTTCTTC | CASKGRGAYSEQFF
TRBJ1-4 | . | few | TRBV19 | TGTGCCAGTAGTCCCCTCTCTAGGGGTGAAAAACTGTTTTTT | CASSPLSRGEKLFF
TRBJ2-5 | TRBD1 | few | TRBV29-1 | TGCAGCGTTGGGGGTATACAGGGGACCCAAGAGACCCAGTACTTC | CSVGGIQGTQETQYF
TRBJ2-3 | . | . | TRBV7-9 | TGTGCCAGCCACCCGCAGGGGACAACAGATACGCAGTATTTT | CASHPQGTTDTQYF
TRBJ2-1 | . | . | TRBV10-2 | TGCGCCAGCACCTCGGCCCTCTACAATGAGCAGTTCTTC | CASTSALYNEQFF
TRBJ2-7 | . | few | TRBV10-3 | TGTGCCATCACCGCCGCACAGGCCTACGAGCAGTACTTC | CAITAAQAYEQYF
TRBJ2-1 | . | . | TRBV7-2 | TGTGCCAGCAGCTTAGAAGGGGGGAACCTCAATGAGCAGTTCTTC | CASSLEGGNLNEQFF
TRBJ2-1 | . | once | TRBV11-1 | TGTGCCAGCAGCTTAAATCTCCCGGGGCTACCCTCCTACAATGAGCAGTTCTTC | CASSLNLPGLPSYNEQFF
TRBJ1-6 | . | . | TRBV14 | TGTGCCAGCAGCCAAGGAAGGAGAAATTCACCCCTCCACTTT | CASSQGRRNSPLHF
TRBJ2-1 | TRBD2 | . | TRBV5-1 | TGCGCCAGCAGCGAAGGGACTAGCGGGAGATGGGATGAGCAGTTCTTC | CASSEGTSGRWDEQFF
TRBJ2-3 | . | medium-sized | TRBV10-3 | TGTGCCATCAGTCCAACCACAGATACGCAGTATTTT | CAISPTTDTQYF
TRBJ1-6 | TRBD1 | many | TRBV7-2 | TGTGCCAGCAGTCGACAGGGGGCGAATTCACCCCTCCACTTT | CASSRQGANSPLHF
TRBJ2-7 | TRBD1 | few | TRBV10-3 | TGTGCCATCAGCGAACGGGACAGGGGGCGCGAGCAGTACTTC | CAISERDRGREQYF
TRBJ1-2 | . | few | TRBV5-1 | TGCGCCAGCAGCGCCTATGAAGACTACACCTTC | CASSAYEDYTF
TRBJ2-7 | TRBD1 | . | TRBV7-9 | TGTGCCAGCAGCTCTAACAGGGGCTTCCACTCCTACGAGCAGTACTTC | CASSSNRGFHSYEQYF
TRBJ1-1 | . | many | TRBV3-1 | TGTGCCAGCAGCCAAGAAGGAGGGGGCACTGAAGCTTTCTTT | CASSQEGGGTEAFF
TRBJ2-6 | . | many | TRBV20-1 | TGCAGTGCTACTATACAGGGTTCTGGGGCCAACGTCCTGACTTTC | CSATIQGSGANVLTF
TRBJ2-3 | . | few | TRBV28 | TGTGCCAGCAGCTTCGCCCCTGACAGCCACACAGATACGCAGTATTTT | CASSFAPDSHTDTQYF
TRBJ2-3 | TRBD1 | many | TRBV4-1 | TGCGCCAGCAGCTATGGACAGGGGGTCTACACAGATACGCAGTATTTT | CASSYGQGVYTDTQYF
TRBJ2-3 | . | few | TRBV27 | TGTGCCAGCAGCCGACCGCAAACAGATACGCAGTATTTT | CASSRPQTDTQYF
TRBJ1-2 | TRBD1 | . | TRBV4-1 | TGCGCCAGCAGCCAAGATCGACAGGGGGCGTTCGGCTACACCTTC | CASSQDRQGAFGYTF
TRBJ2-3 | TRBD1 | few | TRBV25-1 | TGTGCCAGCAGTAAAGGGACAGGGACAGATACGCAGTATTTT | CASSKGTGTDTQYF
TRBJ1-4 | . | . | TRBV28 | TGTGCCAGCAGTCCGTTCACTGCGACTAATGAAAAACTGTTTTTT | CASSPFTATNEKLFF
TRBJ2-2 | . | . | TRBV11-3 | TGTGCCAGCAGCTCCTCAGGACACAACGGGGAGCTGTTTTTT | CASSSSGHNGELFF